The clone carrying this T cell receptor (beta chain) appeared once. The data are from a study of blood T cell repertoires in COVID-19. CDR1 and CDR2 (germline): SGHNT, YYREEE (reference sequence). V dropped 4 bases and J dropped 3 bases, with 19 bases sitting between them. CDR3 size: 16 residues. Produced via immunoSEQ multiplex PCR; TCRdb's table is partial and in-frame only. The sample has about 300,000 clones, roughly 82% seen once. The clonotype comes from a woman aged 50 to 60 with acute or convalescent COVID-19. V and J are TRBV5-4 and TRBJ1-2; no firm D call. The specimen sequenced was peripheral blood. In DNA, the CDR3 is TGTGCCAGCAGCCGCGGCGGTCAGGACTCCTACTATGGCTACACCTTC. It translates to CASSRGGQDSYYGYTF. The whole variable domain, filled in from reference TRBV5-4 and TRBJ1-2, reads ETGVTQSPTHLIKTRGQQVTLRCSSQSGHNTVSWYQQALGQGPQFIFQYYREEENGRGNFPPRFSGLQFPNYSSELNVNALELDDSALYLCASSRGGQDSYYGYTFGSGTRLTVV.